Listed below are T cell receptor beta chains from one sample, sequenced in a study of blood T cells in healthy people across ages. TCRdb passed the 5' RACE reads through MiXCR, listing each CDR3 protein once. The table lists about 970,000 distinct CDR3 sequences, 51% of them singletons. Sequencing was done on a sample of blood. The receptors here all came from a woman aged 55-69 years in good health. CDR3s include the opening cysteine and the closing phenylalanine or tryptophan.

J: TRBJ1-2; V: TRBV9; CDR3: CASSGTGGTNYGYTF
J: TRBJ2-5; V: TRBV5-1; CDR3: CASSTGVTQETQYF
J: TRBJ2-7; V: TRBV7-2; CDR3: CASSLGSAGAYEQYF
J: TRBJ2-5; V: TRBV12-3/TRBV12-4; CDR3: CASSLTVAGLGETQYF
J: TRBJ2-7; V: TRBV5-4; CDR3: CASSFRTSSYEQYF
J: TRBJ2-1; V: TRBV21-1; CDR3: CASSKVAPREFF
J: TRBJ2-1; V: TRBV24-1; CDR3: CATSERPGLAGPSSYNEQFF
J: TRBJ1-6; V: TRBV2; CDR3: CASSDRGVAPLHF
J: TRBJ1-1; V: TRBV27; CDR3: CASSPSTGVRTEAFF
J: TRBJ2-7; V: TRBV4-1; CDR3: CASSQGFSSYEQYF
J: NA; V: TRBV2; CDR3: CASSTWTGETQYF
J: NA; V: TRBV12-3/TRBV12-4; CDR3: CACSLFREGNIQYF
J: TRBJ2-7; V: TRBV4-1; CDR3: CASSLGTSGLYEQYF
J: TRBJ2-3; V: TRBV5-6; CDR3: CASSSQLDPRLLYF
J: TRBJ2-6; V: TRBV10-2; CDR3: CASSPRRDPGANVLTF
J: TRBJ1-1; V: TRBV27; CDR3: CASRYHGSTEAFF
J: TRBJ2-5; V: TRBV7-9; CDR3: CASSPVSETQYF
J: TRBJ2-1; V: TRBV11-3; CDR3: CASSLGTGGPNERFF
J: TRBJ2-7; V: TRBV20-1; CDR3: CSASPGTGTYEQYF
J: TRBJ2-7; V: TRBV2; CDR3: CASSPPGTENYEQYF
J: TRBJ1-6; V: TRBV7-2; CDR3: CASSLTAGRGSPLHF
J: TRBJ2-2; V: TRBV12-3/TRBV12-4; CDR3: CASSLKDRGPGELFF
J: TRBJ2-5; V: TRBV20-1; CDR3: CSASSSQETQYF
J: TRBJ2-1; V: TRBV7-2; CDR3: CASSLSNNEQFF
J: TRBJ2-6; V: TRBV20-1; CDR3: CSANRGLGANVLTF
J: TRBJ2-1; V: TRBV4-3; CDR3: CASSQDHGTGLSSYNEQFF
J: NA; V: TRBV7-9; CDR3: CASSLGTGGPSSYNEQYF
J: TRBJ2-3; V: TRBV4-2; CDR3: CASSRLAANAADTQYF
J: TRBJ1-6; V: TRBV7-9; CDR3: CASREDSRSSYNSPLHF
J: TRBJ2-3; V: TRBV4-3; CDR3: CASSQEPPTSGRGTDTQYF
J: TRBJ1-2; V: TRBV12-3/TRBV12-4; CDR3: CASSLTVYGYTF
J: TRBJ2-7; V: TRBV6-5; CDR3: CASRGLGVNEQYF
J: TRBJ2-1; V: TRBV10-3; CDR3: CATRPNENEQFF
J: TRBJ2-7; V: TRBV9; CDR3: CASSVGPDGEQYF
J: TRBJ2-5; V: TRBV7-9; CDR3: CASSLGAGVLETQYF
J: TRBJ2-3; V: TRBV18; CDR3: CASSLLRPGLVTTDTQYF
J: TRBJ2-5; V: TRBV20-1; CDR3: CSAGTAHQETQYF
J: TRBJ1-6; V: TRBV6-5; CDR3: CASSNLGTGPSPLHF
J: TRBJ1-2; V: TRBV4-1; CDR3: CASSQDPLGATGYTF